The rows below give T cell receptor beta chains drawn from one sample of a study of T-cell memory formation after mild COVID-19. TCRdb called the 5' RACE reads again in MiXCR, with one record for every CDR3 protein. The sample yields more than 25,000 distinct CDR3 sequences, roughly 7.4% seen once. The sample comprised PBMCs or a T cell subset sorted from them (not recorded which). The receptor source for this set is an adult woman who had mild COVID-19 (a few samples of this study predate the infection). Cell type and time point are not known. Each CDR3 is given with its conserved first and last residue. The D gene is left open where the match is weak. Only some rows state a clone size, as once, few, many or a class for expanded clones.

d_call,clone_size,j_call,v_call,cdr3_aa,cdr3_nt
TRBD2,many,TRBJ2-4,TRBV5-1,CASSAYPGLAGVLAKNIQYF,TGCGCCAGCAGCGCATACCCGGGACTAGCGGGAGTCCTGGCCAAAAACATTCAGTACTTC
.,many,TRBJ2-5,TRBV20-1,CSAREPGVETQYF,TGCAGTGCTAGAGAGCCGGGAGTGGAGACCCAGTACTTC
.,many,TRBJ1-1,TRBV27,CASSLQFGRGSEAFF,TGTGCCAGCAGTTTACAGTTCGGCAGGGGATCTGAAGCTTTCTTT
TRBD1,many,TRBJ2-1,TRBV6-1,CASSRTGRSYNEQFF,TGTGCCAGCAGCAGGACAGGACGCTCCTACAATGAGCAGTTCTTC
TRBD2,many,TRBJ2-1,TRBV6-2/TRBV6-3,CASSLRSGGNEQFF,TGTGCCAGCAGTTTGAGGTCCGGGGGGAATGAGCAGTTCTTC
.,many,TRBJ2-7,TRBV20-1,CSAGQFYEQYF,TGCAGTGCCGGACAGTTCTACGAGCAGTACTTC
TRBD2,many,TRBJ2-1,TRBV19,CASSIGSGGINEQFF,TGTGCCAGTAGTATAGGTAGCGGGGGAATCAATGAGCAGTTCTTC
TRBD2,many,TRBJ2-5,TRBV20-1,CSARDRLAGGGAAVVTQYF,TGCAGTGCTAGAGATAGGCTAGCGGGTGGGGGGGCTGCTGTCGTGACCCAGTACTTC
.,many,TRBJ2-3,TRBV23-1,CASSHQPLKGDTDTQYF,TGCGCCAGCAGTCACCAACCCTTGAAAGGGGACACAGATACGCAGTATTTT
TRBD2,few,TRBJ2-1,TRBV27,CASSLRRGGYNEQFF,TGTGCCAGCAGTTTAAGGCGGGGGGGCTACAATGAGCAGTTCTTC
TRBD2,many,TRBJ2-1,TRBV20-1,CSARSTSGRAMSSYNEQFF,TGCAGTGCTAGATCGACTAGCGGGAGGGCCATGAGCTCCTACAATGAGCAGTTCTTC
.,many,TRBJ2-5,TRBV12-3/TRBV12-4,CASSLRLVQETQYF,TGTGCCAGCAGCCTACGACTAGTTCAGGAGACCCAGTACTTC
.,many,TRBJ1-2,TRBV6-2/TRBV6-3,CASSYGRDVGYTF,TGTGCCAGCAGTTACGGCAGGGATGTCGGCTACACCTTC
.,many,TRBJ2-4,TRBV4-3,CASSQERVLAKNIQYF,TGCGCCAGCAGCCAAGAACGGGTACTAGCCAAAAACATTCAGTACTTC
TRBD2,many,TRBJ2-5,TRBV7-6,CASSLKQGGLSSGRETQYF,TGTGCCAGCAGCTTAAAACAGGGGGGTCTCTCTAGCGGGAGGGAGACCCAGTACTTC
.,many,TRBJ1-2,TRBV2,CASSVSGDVGYTF,TGTGCCAGCAGTGTGTCCGGGGATGTAGGCTACACCTTC
.,.,TRBJ1-2,TRBV4-3,CAISQVTKGLGDYGYTF,TGCGCCATCAGCCAAGTGACAAAGGGGCTGGGTGACTATGGCTACACCTTC
.,many,TRBJ2-5,TRBV4-2,CASSQAGQGPETQYF,TGTGCCAGCAGCCAAGCGGGGCAGGGGCCCGAGACCCAGTACTTC
.,many,TRBJ2-5,TRBV4-2,CASSQGTGMETQYF,TGTGCCAGCAGCCAAGGGACGGGAATGGAGACCCAGTACTTC
.,few,TRBJ1-1,TRBV6-2/TRBV6-3,CASSYRWQANTEAFF,TGTGCCAGCAGTTACCGGTGGCAGGCAAACACTGAAGCTTTCTTT
TRBD2,many,TRBJ2-1,TRBV11-3,CASSSRGVAGNNEQFF,TGTGCCAGCAGCTCTAGGGGAGTAGCGGGAAACAATGAGCAGTTCTTC
.,many,TRBJ2-4,TRBV18,CASSPGGIQYF,TGTGCCAGCTCACCAGGGGGCATTCAGTACTTC
.,many,TRBJ2-5,TRBV27,CASSLWGYQETQYF,TGTGCCAGCAGTTTGTGGGGGTACCAAGAGACCCAGTACTTC
.,many,TRBJ2-1,TRBV7-8,CASSLEGRDYNEQFF,TGTGCCAGCAGCTTAGAAGGCAGGGACTACAATGAGCAGTTCTTC
.,.,TRBJ1-2,TRBV19,CASSIVGRIYGYTF,TGTGCCAGTAGTATAGTCGGACGGATCTATGGCTACACCTTC
.,many,TRBJ2-3,TRBV6-2/TRBV6-3,CASSYGQFTDTQYF,TGTGCCAGCAGTTACGGACAGTTCACAGATACGCAGTATTTT
.,many,TRBJ2-1,TRBV25-1,CASSDQRGQFF,TGTGCCAGCAGTGACCAGAGAGGTCAGTTCTTC
.,many,TRBJ2-1,TRBV7-2,CASSLDLGRIYNEQFF,TGTGCCAGCAGCTTAGATTTGGGACGGATCTACAATGAGCAGTTCTTC
.,many,TRBJ1-1,TRBV20-1,CSATQGWGTEAFF,TGCAGTGCAACACAGGGATGGGGCACTGAAGCTTTCTTT